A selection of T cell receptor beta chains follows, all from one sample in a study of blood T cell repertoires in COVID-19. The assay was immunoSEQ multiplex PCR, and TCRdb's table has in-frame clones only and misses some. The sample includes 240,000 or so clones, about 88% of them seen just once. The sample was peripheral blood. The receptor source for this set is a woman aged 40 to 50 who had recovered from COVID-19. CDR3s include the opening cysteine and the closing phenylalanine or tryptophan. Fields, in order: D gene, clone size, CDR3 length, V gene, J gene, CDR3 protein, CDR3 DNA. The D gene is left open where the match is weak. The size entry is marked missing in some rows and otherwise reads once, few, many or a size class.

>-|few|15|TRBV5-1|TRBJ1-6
CASSLAGVLNSPLHF
TGCGCCAGCAGCTTGGCCGGGGTCTTGAATTCACCCCTCCACTTT
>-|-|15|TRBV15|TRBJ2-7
CATSTSRDIIYEQYF
TGTGCCACCAGCACCTCCCGGGACATAATCTACGAGCAGTACTTC
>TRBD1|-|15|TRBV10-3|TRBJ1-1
CAISRDRGRGTEAFF
TGTGCCATCAGCCGGGACAGGGGGCGGGGCACTGAAGCTTTCTTT
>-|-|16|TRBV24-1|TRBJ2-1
CATSDLRRDSYNEQFF
TGTGCCACCAGTGATTTGCGCCGGGACTCCTACAATGAGCAGTTCTTC
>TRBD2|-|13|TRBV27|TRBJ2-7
CASSPWGGYEQYF
TGTGCCAGCAGTCCATGGGGGGGCTACGAGCAGTACTTC
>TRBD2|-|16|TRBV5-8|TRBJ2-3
CASSRPGGGRTDTQYF
TGTGCCAGCAGCCGGCCCGGGGGGGGTCGCACAGATACGCAGTATTTT
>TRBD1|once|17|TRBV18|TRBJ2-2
CASSPTPTGANTGELFF
TGTGCCAGCTCACCAACACCGACAGGGGCGAACACCGGGGAGCTGTTTTTT
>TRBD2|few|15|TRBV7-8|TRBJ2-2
CASSPLAGRTGELFF
TGTGCCAGCAGCCCACTAGCGGGACGGACCGGGGAGCTGTTTTTT
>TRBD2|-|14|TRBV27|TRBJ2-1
CASTQARGGDEQFF
TGTGCCAGCACCCAAGCCCGGGGAGGGGATGAGCAGTTCTTC
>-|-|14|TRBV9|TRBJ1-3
CASSVGGVWDTIYF
TGTGCCAGCAGCGTCGGCGGAGTTTGGGACACCATATATTTT
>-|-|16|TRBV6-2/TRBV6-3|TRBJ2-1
CASSPLFGRYYNEQFF
TGTGCCAGCAGCCCCCTGTTCGGCAGGTACTACAATGAGCAGTTCTTC
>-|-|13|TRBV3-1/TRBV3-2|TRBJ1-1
CASSRAGLPEAFF
TGTGCCAGCAGCCGGGCAGGGTTGCCTGAAGCTTTCTTT
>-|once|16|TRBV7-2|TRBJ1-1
CASSLPPIRVYTEAFF
TGTGCCAGCAGCTTACCCCCTATTCGTGTTTACACTGAAGCTTTCTTT
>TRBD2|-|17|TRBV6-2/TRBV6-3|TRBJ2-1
CASSYGEGRAMTDEQFF
TGTGCCAGCAGTTATGGGGAGGGGAGGGCCATGACGGATGAGCAGTTCTTC
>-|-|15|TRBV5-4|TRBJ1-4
CASSARTARNEKLFF
TGTGCCAGCAGCGCGCGGACAGCTCGGAATGAAAAACTGTTTTTT
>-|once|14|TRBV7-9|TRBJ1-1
CASSPGQSNTEAFF
TGTGCCAGCAGCCCCGGACAGTCGAACACTGAAGCTTTCTTT
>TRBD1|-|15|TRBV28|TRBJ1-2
CASSSPGTANYGYTF
TGTGCCAGCAGTTCCCCCGGGACAGCCAACTATGGCTACACCTTC
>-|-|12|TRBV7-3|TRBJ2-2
CASSGAVGELFF
TGTGCCAGCAGCGGAGCGGTCGGGGAGCTGTTTTTT
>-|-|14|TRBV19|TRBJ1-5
CASTHGPRGQPQHF
TGTGCCAGTACCCATGGTCCCCGGGGGCAGCCCCAGCATTTT
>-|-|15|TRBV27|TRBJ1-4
CASSLFGGQGEKLFF
TGTGCCAGCAGTTTATTCGGGGGGCAGGGTGAAAAACTGTTTTTT
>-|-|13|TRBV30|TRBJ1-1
CAWMAGGWTEAFF
TGTGCCTGGATGGCGGGGGGTTGGACTGAAGCTTTCTTT
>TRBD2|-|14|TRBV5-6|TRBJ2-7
CASSPGRARYEQYF
TGTGCCAGCAGCCCCGGGAGGGCTCGATACGAGCAGTACTTC
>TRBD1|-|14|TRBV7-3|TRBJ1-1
CASSPGGWATEAFF
TGTGCCAGCAGCCCAGGGGGCTGGGCCACTGAAGCTTTCTTT
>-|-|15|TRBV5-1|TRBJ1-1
CASSARGNERVEAFF
TGCGCCAGCAGCGCCAGGGGTAACGAAAGGGTTGAAGCTTTCTTT
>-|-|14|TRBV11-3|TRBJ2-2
CASSLGQGGGELFF
TGTGCCAGCAGCTTAGGGCAGGGCGGCGGGGAGCTGTTTTTT
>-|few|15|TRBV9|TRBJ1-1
CASSPGWRGSTEAFF
TGTGCCAGCAGCCCTGGCTGGCGGGGAAGCACTGAAGCTTTCTTT
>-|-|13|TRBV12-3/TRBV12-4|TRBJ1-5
CASRKGGVQPQHF
TGTGCCAGCAGGAAGGGGGGGGTTCAGCCCCAGCATTTT
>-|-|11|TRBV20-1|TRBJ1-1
CSAPPQSEAFF
TGCAGTGCTCCGCCCCAGTCTGAAGCTTTCTTT
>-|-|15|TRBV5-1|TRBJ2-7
CASSPDRPMRYEQYF
TGCGCCAGCAGCCCGGACAGACCTATGCGGTACGAGCAGTACTTC
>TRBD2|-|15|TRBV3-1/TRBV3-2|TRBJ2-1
CASSPSGDSYNEQFF
TGTGCCAGCAGTCCGAGCGGGGACTCCTACAATGAGCAGTTCTTC
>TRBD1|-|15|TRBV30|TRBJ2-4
CAWSVPTGVGHFQYF
TGTGCCTGGAGTGTACCCACAGGGGTGGGGCACTTTCAGTACTTC
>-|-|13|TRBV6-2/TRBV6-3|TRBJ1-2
CASSLGGAYGYTF
TGTGCCAGCAGTTTGGGTGGGGCCTATGGCTACACCTTC
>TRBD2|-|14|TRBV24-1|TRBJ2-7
CATSAGGLRYEQYF
TGTGCCACCAGTGCGGGGGGACTGCGCTACGAGCAGTACTTC
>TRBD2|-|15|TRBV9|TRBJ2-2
CASSSTSANTGELFF
TGTGCCTCCTCATCGACTAGCGCCAACACCGGGGAGCTGTTTTTT
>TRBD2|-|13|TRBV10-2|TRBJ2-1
CASTWDYMTKQFF
TGCGCCAGCACCTGGGACTATATGACAAAGCAGTTCTTC
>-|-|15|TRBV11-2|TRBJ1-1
CASSQGYGRASGAFF
TGTGCCAGCAGCCAGGGGTACGGGAGGGCGAGCGGAGCTTTCTTT
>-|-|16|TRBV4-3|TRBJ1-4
CASSQDTSGPYEKLFF
TGCGCCAGCAGCCAAGACACGTCAGGGCCCTATGAAAAACTGTTTTTT
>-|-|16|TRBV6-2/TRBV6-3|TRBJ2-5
CASSLGPPRGEETQYF
TGTGCCAGCAGTCTAGGCCCCCCTCGCGGGGAAGAGACCCAGTACTTC
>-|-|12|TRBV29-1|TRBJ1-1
CSVEDGAPGAFF
TGCAGCGTTGAAGATGGGGCGCCGGGAGCTTTCTTT
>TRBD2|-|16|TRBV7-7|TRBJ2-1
CASSPGLAGAGNEQFF
TGTGCTAGCAGCCCAGGACTAGCGGGAGCGGGGAATGAGCAGTTCTTC
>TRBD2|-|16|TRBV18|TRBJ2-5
CASSPPGGGGQETQYF
TGTGCCAGCTCACCACCCGGGGGGGGTGGCCAAGAGACCCAGTACTTC
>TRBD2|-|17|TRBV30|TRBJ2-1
CALAVPQAGVAYNEQFF
TGTGCCCTGGCGGTACCCCAAGCGGGAGTGGCTTACAATGAGCAGTTCTTC
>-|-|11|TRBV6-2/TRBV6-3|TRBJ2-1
CASSSSGGQFF
TGTGCCAGCAGTTCTTCTGGCGGGCAGTTCTTC
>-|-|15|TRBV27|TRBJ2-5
CASSLGGAMGETQYF
TGTGCCAGCAGTTTAGGGGGCGCGATGGGGGAGACCCAGTACTTC
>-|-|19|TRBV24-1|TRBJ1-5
CATSDWRVSGPTSNQPQHF
TGTGCCACCAGTGATTGGAGGGTTTCGGGGCCAACTAGCAATCAGCCCCAGCATTTT
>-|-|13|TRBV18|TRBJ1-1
CASSPLREGEAFF
TGTGCCAGCTCACCACTGAGAGAGGGTGAAGCTTTCTTT
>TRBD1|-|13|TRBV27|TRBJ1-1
CASTGQGWTEAFF
TGTGCCAGCACTGGACAGGGGTGGACTGAAGCTTTCTTT
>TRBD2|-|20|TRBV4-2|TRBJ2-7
CASSPTRTSGRATDSYEQYF
TGTGCCAGCAGCCCTACCCGGACTAGCGGGAGGGCAACCGACTCCTACGAGCAGTACTTC
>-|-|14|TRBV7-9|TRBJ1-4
CASRKQGTNEKLFF
TGTGCCAGCAGGAAACAGGGAACTAATGAAAAACTGTTTTTT
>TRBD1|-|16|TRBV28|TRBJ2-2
CASSPPGTGVKGELFF
TGTGCCAGCAGTCCCCCCGGGACAGGGGTAAAAGGGGAGCTGTTTTTT
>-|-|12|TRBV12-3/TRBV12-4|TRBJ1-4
CASSGGREKLFF
TGTGCCAGCAGTGGGGGCAGGGAAAAACTGTTTTTT
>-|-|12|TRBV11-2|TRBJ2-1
CASSMARGEQFF
TGTGCCAGCAGCATGGCCAGGGGTGAGCAGTTCTTC
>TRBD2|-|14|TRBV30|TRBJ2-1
CAWRGAGGGYEQFF
TGTGCCTGGAGGGGGGCGGGAGGAGGGTATGAGCAGTTCTTC
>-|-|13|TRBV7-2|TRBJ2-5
CASSPGRTETQYF
TGTGCCAGCAGCCCCGGGCGGACTGAGACCCAGTACTTC
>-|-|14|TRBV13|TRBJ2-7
CASSPDSLPYEQYF
TGTGCCAGCAGCCCGGACAGCCTCCCCTACGAGCAGTACTTC
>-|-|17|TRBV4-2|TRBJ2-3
CASSQPPAGWGTDTQYF
TGTGCCAGCAGCCAACCCCCGGCGGGCTGGGGCACAGATACGCAGTATTTT
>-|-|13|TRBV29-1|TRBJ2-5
CSVEDPRVKTQYF
TGCAGCGTTGAAGATCCCCGAGTAAAGACCCAGTACTTC